The next 25 T cell receptor beta chains were all read from a single sample in a study of cytomegalovirus exposure and HLA in healthy donors. With 60 Vbeta and 13 Jbeta primers, the PCR was carried out. Clones were read by immunoSEQ multiplex PCR, and TCRdb kept only the in-frame ones, dropping some. Of approximately 120,000 clones listed, 65% to 85% are singletons. The sample taken for sequencing was PBMCs. The receptors were sampled from a man aged 45-65 years in good health and CMV-seronegative.

The gene calls are TRBV2 and TRBJ1-4, with 8 bases identical to TRBD1. CDR1 is SNHLY, CDR2 FYNNEI, per germline. The CDR3 is 14 amino acids. V shed 6 bases and J 5 bases; nucleotides not matched to a gene: 5. The CDR3: CASRPDRVNEKLFF. The CDR3 DNA reads TGTGCCAGCAGACCGGACAGGGTGAATGAAAAACTGTTTTTT.

V is TRBV28 and J is TRBJ1-2; TRBD1 is a possible D gene (5 bases). The CDR3 length is 14 residues. V was shortened by 2 bases and J by 3 bases, with 10 bases between the two germline ends. CDR1 is MDHEN and CDR2 is SYDVKM in the germline V gene. CDR3 DNA: TGTGCCAGCAGTTTAGATGGGGCGGACTATGGCTACACCTTC. It translates to CASSLDGADYGYTF.

This clone was detected a few times. The V call is TRBV4-1, the J call TRBJ1-1; weak D call: TRBD1 (6 bases). The CDR3 runs 16 residues. CDR1 MGHRA and CDR2 YSYEKL come from the germline V gene. V gave up 2 bases and J gave up 4 bases, with 17 bases separating them. CDR3 sequence reads: CASSQPTGRAGTEAFF. CDR3 coding DNA: TGCGCCAGCAGCCAACCCACAGGGCGCGCGGGCACTGAAGCTTTCTTT.

The rearrangement uses TRBV28 and TRBJ2-7, with 9 positions matching TRBD1. The CDR3 is 16 residues long. In germline, CDR1 is MDHEN, CDR2 SYDVKM. V lost 4 bases to trimming and J lost 1 base; unmatched junction nucleotides: 8. CDR3 protein: CASSSHGTGLSYEQYF. The DNA for the CDR3 is TGTGCCAGCAGTTCTCACGGGACAGGGCTGTCCTACGAGCAGTACTTC.

The sample holds a few counts of this clone. The chain has TRBV6-5 and TRBJ1-5; tentative D call: TRBD1 (6 bases). This CDR3 is built from 15 residues. Trimming pared 6 bases from V and 3 bases from J, leaving 15 bases between. Germline V gene sequence: CDR1 MNHEY, CDR2 SVGAGI. In DNA, the CDR3 is TGTGCCAGCAGCTACAGCGGGACACCCAATCAGCCCCAGCATTTT. Translated, it gives CASSYSGTPNQPQHF.

The chain links TRBV19 to TRBJ2-6; tentative D call: TRBD1 (5 bases). Per germline, CDR1 LNHDA and CDR2 SQIVND (reference sequence). The CDR3 runs to 17 residues. Trimming took off 4 bases at V and 2 bases at J, with 15 bases between the two ends. In nucleotides, the CDR3 is TGTGCCAGTAGTACCAGGGCCCGACGAGCTGGGGCCAACGTCCTGACTTTC. This codes for CASSTRARRAGANVLTF.

V is TRBV4-1 and J is TRBJ2-7, with 10 bases matching TRBD2. CDR1 and CDR2 from the germline V gene are MGHRA and YSYEKL. V trimming: 0 bases; J trimming: 2 bases; junction bases outside the gene matches: 1. The CDR3 covers 15 residues. The CDR3 DNA follows: TGCGCCAGCAGCCAAGATACTAGCGGGACCTACGAGCAGTACTTC. The encoded protein is CASSQDTSGTYEQYF.

This clone was observed once. The chain uses TRBV7-6 and TRBJ2-4; 11 nucleotides align to TRBD1. Germline trimming cut 5 bases from V and 8 bases from J; bases unmatched to any gene: 5. The germline V gene encodes CDR1 SGHVS and CDR2 FNYEAQ. This CDR3 comprises 14 residues. The CDR3 region is CASSLGQGEDIQYF. CDR3 DNA: TGTGCCAGCAGCCTGGGACAGGGGGAAGACATTCAGTACTTC.

This clone turned up a few times. This chain links TRBV27 with TRBJ1-2, with 8 positions matching TRBD1. CDR1 is MNHEY, CDR2 SMNVEV, per germline (reference sequence). V shed 5 bases, J shed 4 bases, and the junction held 9 bases outside the gene matches. The CDR3 has 15 amino acids. The CDR3 sequence is CASSPGQGQPYGYTF. As DNA, the CDR3 is TGTGCCAGCAGTCCAGGACAGGGTCAGCCCTATGGCTACACCTTC.

The chain has TRBV4-1 and TRBJ2-2, with TRBD2 matching over 11 bases. The CDR3 contains 18 residues. V gave up 1 base and J gave up 7 bases; unmatched junction bases: 11. The germline V gene has CDR1 MGHRA and CDR2 YSYEKL. The CDR3 bases are TGCGCCAGCAGCCAAGGACTAGCGGGATTGACAGGTATCGGGGAGCTGTTTTTT. Protein product: CASSQGLAGLTGIGELFF.

As to this clone: A junction boundary mismatches the germline segment, possibly from a read error. This chain joins TRBV7-9 and TRBJ1-1; D is undetermined. CDR1 and CDR2 (germline): SEHNR, FQNEAQ (reference sequence). This CDR3 has 12 amino acids. Here the CDR3 reads CSSSLDRLEAFF. The CDR3 nucleotides are TGTTCCAGCAGCCTAGATCGCCTGGAGGCTTTCTTT.

For this clone: The sample holds other DNA sequences that translate to the same CDR3. This rearrangement joins TRBV19 to TRBJ2-7; TRBD1 agrees at 7 bases. The junction had 6 bases not matched to a gene; V was cut back by 5 bases and J by 2 bases. This CDR3 is 14 amino acids long. Germline CDR1 LNHDA, CDR2 SQIVND (reference sequence). The DNA for the CDR3 is TGTGCCAGTAGTCTAACCGGGACAGCCTACGAGCAGTACTTC. As protein: CASSLTGTAYEQYF. Full variable domain (rest looked up from reference TRBV19 and TRBJ2-7): DGGITQSPKYLFRKEGQNVTLSCEQNLNHDAMYWYRQDPGQGLRLIYYSQIVNDFQKGDIAEGYSVSREKKESFPLTVTSAQKNPTAFYLCASSLTGTAYEQYFGPGTRLTVT.

The chain uses TRBV2 and TRBJ2-7; 7 bases map to TRBD1. CDR1 SNHLY and CDR2 FYNNEI come from the germline V gene. After removal of 6 bases from V and 2 bases from J, the junction contained 10 bases not matched to a gene. This CDR3 contains 15 residues. The DNA for the CDR3 is TGTGCCAGCAGAGCCCCGGACAGGCGAACCTACGAGCAGTACTTC. This gives the protein CASRAPDRRTYEQYF.

The chain joins TRBV27 to TRBJ2-5; TRBD2 is a possible D gene (6 bases). CDR1 and CDR2 (germline): MNHEY, SMNVEV (reference sequence). Trimming removed 3 bases from V and 4 bases from J, with 12 bases in between. This CDR3 is 14 amino acids long. The CDR3 protein is CASSFNGRGETQYF. In nucleotides, the CDR3 is TGTGCCAGCAGTTTTAACGGGAGAGGAGAGACCCAGTACTTC.

The J gene is TRBJ2-5, the V gene TRBV11-2; a weak D match, TRBD1 (5 bases). Germline lookup yields CDR1 SGHAT and CDR2 FQNNGV. V was pared by 2 bases and J by 1 base, with 8 bases between. This CDR3 contains 14 residues. This CDR3 is CASSLIQGQETQYF. The CDR3, as DNA: TGTGCCAGCAGCTTAATTCAGGGCCAAGAGACCCAGTACTTC.

This chain connects TRBV10-3 to TRBJ2-5, with 11 bases that match TRBD1. The CDR3 contains 14 residues. Germline assignment: CDR1 ENHRY and CDR2 SYGVKD. V was pared by 6 bases and J by 6 bases, with 6 bases of the junction left unmatched. This chain's CDR3 is CAISLGQGAKTQYF. CDR3 nucleotide sequence: TGTGCCATCAGCTTAGGACAGGGGGCGAAGACCCAGTACTTC.

The V call is TRBV27, the J call TRBJ2-7; D uncertain. Trimming took 2 bases from V and 0 from J, leaving 5 bases between them. The CDR3 is made up of 13 amino acids. In germline, CDR1 is MNHEY, CDR2 SMNVEV (reference sequence). The CDR3 DNA reads TGTGCCAGCAGTTTACTTTCCTCCTACGAGCAGTACTTC. Translation gives CASSLLSSYEQYF.

This chain joins TRBV6-6 and TRBJ2-3; 10 nucleotides align to TRBD2. V shed 2 bases, J shed 8 bases, and the junction held 7 bases outside the gene matches. CDR3 length: 15 residues. Looked up from germline, CDR1 is MNHNY and CDR2 is SVGAGI (reference sequence). The CDR3 DNA sequence: TGTGCCAGCAGTTACGACCTAGCGGGAGTGGGTACGCAGTATTTT. Translating gives CASSYDLAGVGTQYF.

The chain uses TRBV5-1 and TRBJ2-5; D might be TRBD2 (6 bases). CDR1 is SGHRS and CDR2 is YFSETQ in the germline V gene. This CDR3 has 13 amino acids. V dropped 4 bases and J dropped 5 bases, with 12 bases sitting between them. For the CDR3, the DNA is TGCGCCAGCAGCATCACTAGCATGGAGACCCAGTACTTC. Translated, it gives CASSITSMETQYF.

The CDR3 nucleotides read TGCGCCAGCAGTGAGTCCCCGAGGAGCGGGAGTTCGGAGACCCAGTACTTC. It encodes CASSESPRSGSSETQYF. V is TRBV10-2 and J is TRBJ2-5; 8 bases fit TRBD2. The CDR3 consists of 17 residues. Trimming at V came to 0 bases and at J to 5 bases, leaving 11 bases not matched to a gene. Germline-derived CDR1 and CDR2 are WSHSY and SAAADI.

Only a few counts were recorded for this clone. V gene TRBV6-6 combines with J gene TRBJ2-1; 7 bases are a match to TRBD2. The ends lost 5 bases at V and 2 bases at J; junction bases unmatched: 9. CDR3 size: 16 residues. Looked up from germline, CDR1 is MNHNY and CDR2 is SVGAGI (reference sequence). The CDR3 here is CASSLAGDRAYNEQFF. The CDR3 bases are TGTGCCAGCAGTCTCGCGGGGGACCGGGCCTACAATGAGCAGTTCTTC.

In its sample, this clone was seen a few times. The chain is built from TRBV6-1 and TRBJ2-5; D gene unclear. Germline assignment: CDR1 MNHNS and CDR2 SASEGT. The CDR3 is 15 residues long. The V end lost 0 bases, the J end lost 4 bases, and 12 bases lay between the germline ends. CDR3 sequence (DNA): TGTGCCAGCAGTGAAGCTGCCCTGAGAGCAGAGACCCAGTACTTC. The encoded protein is CASSEAALRAETQYF.

The gene calls are TRBV28 and TRBJ1-2; D not resolved. The CDR3 has 14 amino acids. The V gene's germline CDR1 is MDHEN and CDR2 SYDVKM. Trimming pared 6 bases from V and 5 bases from J, leaving 16 bases between. CDR3 protein: CASSSLTSNYGYTF. In DNA, the CDR3 is TGTGCCAGCAGCTCACTGACAAGCAATTATGGCTACACCTTC.

The rearrangement links TRBV4-1 to TRBJ2-7; 8 bases are shared with TRBD2. Germline V gene data show CDR1 as MGHRA and CDR2 as YSYEKL. Germline trimming cut 3 bases from V and 3 bases from J; bases unmatched to any gene: 1. The CDR3 consists of 13 residues. CDR3 bases: TGCGCCAGCAGCCACGGGACTAGCTACGAGCAGTACTTC. It codes for CASSHGTSYEQYF.

V is TRBV28 and J is TRBJ2-1; D is perhaps TRBD2 (5 bases). Germline CDR1 reads MDHEN; CDR2 reads SYDVKM. The CDR3 totals 13 residues. Trimming took 2 bases from V and 8 from J, leaving 10 bases between them. The CDR3 reads CASSLRGPHEQFF. CDR3 DNA sequence: TGTGCCAGCAGTTTACGCGGGCCCCATGAGCAGTTCTTC.